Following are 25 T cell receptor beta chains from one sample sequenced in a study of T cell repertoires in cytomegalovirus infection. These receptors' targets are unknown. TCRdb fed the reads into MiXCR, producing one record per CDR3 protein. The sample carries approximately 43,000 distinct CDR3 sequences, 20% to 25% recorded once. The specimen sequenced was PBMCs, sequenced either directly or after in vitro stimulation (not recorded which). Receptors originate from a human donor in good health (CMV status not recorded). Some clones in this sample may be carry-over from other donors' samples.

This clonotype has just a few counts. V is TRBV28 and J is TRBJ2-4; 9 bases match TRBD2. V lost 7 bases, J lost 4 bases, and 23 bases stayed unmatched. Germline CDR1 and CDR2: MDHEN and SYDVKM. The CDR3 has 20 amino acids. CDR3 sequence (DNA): TGTGCCAGCACCCCCCTGGGGCGGGGGGGCCTTATCGAACTGAAAAACATTCAGTACTTC. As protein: CASTPLGRGGLIELKNIQYF.

CDR3: CASSLEAPGLAGASYNEQFF. CDR3 nucleotide sequence: TGTGCCAGCAGCTTAGAGGCCCCGGGACTAGCGGGAGCATCCTACAATGAGCAGTTCTTC. The chain recombines TRBV11-2 with TRBJ2-1; 14 bases are a match to TRBD2. The CDR3 runs to 20 residues. J gave up 1 base and V 0 bases, and 8 bases lay outside the gene matches. Looked up from germline, CDR1 is SGHAT and CDR2 is FQNNGV.

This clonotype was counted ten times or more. The CDR3 coding sequence is TGTGCCAGCAGCCCGTCGGGGGTGGGCTATGGCTACACCTTC. Translated, it gives CASSPSGVGYGYTF. The chain recombines TRBV7-6 with TRBJ1-2; D is possibly TRBD1 (5 bases). Germline V gene lookup returns CDR1 SGHVS and CDR2 FNYEAQ. There are 14 residues in the CDR3. V dropped 5 bases and J dropped 4 bases, with 14 bases sitting between them. The whole variable domain, filled in from reference TRBV7-6 and TRBJ1-2, reads GAGVSQSPRYKVTKRGQDVALRCDPISGHVSLYWYRQALGQGPEFLTYFNYEAQQDKSGLPNDRFSAERPEGSISTLTIQRTEQRDSAMYRCASSPSGVGYGYTFGSGTRLTVV.

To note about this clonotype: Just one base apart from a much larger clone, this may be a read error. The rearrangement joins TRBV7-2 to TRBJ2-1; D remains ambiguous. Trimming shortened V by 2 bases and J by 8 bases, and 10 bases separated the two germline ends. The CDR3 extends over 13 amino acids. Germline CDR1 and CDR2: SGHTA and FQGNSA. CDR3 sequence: CTSSLRPLHEQFF. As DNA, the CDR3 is TGTACCAGCAGCTTAAGGCCTCTCCATGAGCAGTTCTTC.

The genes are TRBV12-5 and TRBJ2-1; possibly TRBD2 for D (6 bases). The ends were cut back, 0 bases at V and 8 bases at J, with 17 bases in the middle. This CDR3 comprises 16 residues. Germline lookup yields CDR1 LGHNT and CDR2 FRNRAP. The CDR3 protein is CASGLVRGGIYDEQFF. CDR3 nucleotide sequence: TGTGCTAGTGGTTTGGTACGAGGCGGGATTTACGATGAGCAGTTCTTC.

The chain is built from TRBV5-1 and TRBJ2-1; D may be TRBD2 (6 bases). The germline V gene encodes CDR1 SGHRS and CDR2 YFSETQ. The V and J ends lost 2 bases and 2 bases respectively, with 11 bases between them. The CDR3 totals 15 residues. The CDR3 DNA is TGCGCCAGCAGCTTCGGCGGGACGACCTACAATGAGCAGTTCTTC. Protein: CASSFGGTTYNEQFF.

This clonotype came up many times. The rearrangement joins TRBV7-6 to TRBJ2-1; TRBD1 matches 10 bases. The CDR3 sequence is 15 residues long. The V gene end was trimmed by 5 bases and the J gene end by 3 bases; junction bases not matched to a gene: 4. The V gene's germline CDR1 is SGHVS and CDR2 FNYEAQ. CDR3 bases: TGTGCCAGCAGCCTCGGACAGGGGGGCTACAATGAGCAGTTCTTC. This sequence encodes CASSLGQGGYNEQFF.

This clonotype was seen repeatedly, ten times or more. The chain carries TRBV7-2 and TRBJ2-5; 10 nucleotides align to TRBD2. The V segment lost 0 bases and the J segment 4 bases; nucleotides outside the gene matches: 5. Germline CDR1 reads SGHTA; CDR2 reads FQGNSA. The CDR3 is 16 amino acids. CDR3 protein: CASSLAAGGVGETQYF. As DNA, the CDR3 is TGTGCCAGCAGCTTAGCAGCGGGAGGGGTGGGAGAGACCCAGTACTTC.

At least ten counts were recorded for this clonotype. The DNA of the CDR3 is TGTGCCAGCAGCCCGTCGGTTGAGCAGTTCTTC. Translated: CASSPSVEQFF. The chain has TRBV7-2 and TRBJ2-1; D is undetermined. Trimming pared 5 bases from V and 9 bases from J, leaving 8 bases between. There are 11 residues in the CDR3. Germline assignment: CDR1 SGHTA and CDR2 FQGNSA.

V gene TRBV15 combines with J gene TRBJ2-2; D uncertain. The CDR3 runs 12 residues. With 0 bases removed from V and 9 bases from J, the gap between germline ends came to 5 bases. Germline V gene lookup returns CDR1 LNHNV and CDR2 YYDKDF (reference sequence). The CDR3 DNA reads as TGTGCCACCAGCAGAGATTACAGGGAGCTGTTTTTT. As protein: CATSRDYRELFF. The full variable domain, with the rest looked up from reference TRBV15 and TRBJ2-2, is DAMVIQNPRYQVTQFGKPVTLSCSQTLNHNVMYWYQQKSSQAPKLLFHYYDKDFNNEADTPDNFQSRRPNTSFCFLDIRSPGLGDTAMYLCATSRDYRELFFGEGSRLTVL.

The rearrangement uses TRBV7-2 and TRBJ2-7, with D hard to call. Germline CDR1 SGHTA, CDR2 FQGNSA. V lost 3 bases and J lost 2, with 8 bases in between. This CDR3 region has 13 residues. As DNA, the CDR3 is TGTGCCAGCAGCTTCGCAGCGACCTACGAGCAGTACTTC. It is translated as CASSFAATYEQYF.

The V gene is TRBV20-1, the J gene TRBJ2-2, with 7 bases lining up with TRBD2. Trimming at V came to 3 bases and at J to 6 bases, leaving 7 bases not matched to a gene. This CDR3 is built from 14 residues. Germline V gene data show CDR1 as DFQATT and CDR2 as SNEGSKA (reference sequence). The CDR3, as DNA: TGCAGTGCTAGTACGGCCCGGGGGGCCGGGGAGCTGTTTTTT. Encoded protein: CSASTARGAGELFF.

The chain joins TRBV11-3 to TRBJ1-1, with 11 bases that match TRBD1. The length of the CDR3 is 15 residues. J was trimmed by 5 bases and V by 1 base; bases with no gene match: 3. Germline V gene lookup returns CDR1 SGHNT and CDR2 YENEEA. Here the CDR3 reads CASSLGTGGTTEAFF. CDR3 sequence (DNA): TGTGCCAGCAGCTTAGGGACAGGGGGCACGACTGAAGCTTTCTTT. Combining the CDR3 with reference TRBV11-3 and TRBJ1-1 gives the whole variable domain EAGVVQSPRYKIIEKKQPVAFWCNPISGHNTLYWYLQNLGQGPELLIRYENEEAVDDSQLPKDRFSAERLKGVDSTLKIQPAELGDSAVYLCASSLGTGGTTEAFFGQGTRLTVV.

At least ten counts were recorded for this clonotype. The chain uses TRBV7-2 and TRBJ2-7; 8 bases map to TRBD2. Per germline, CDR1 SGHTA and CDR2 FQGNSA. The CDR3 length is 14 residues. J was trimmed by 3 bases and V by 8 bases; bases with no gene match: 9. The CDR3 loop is CASRLRTSSYEQYF. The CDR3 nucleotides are TGTGCCAGCCGGCTAAGGACTAGCAGCTACGAGCAGTACTTC.

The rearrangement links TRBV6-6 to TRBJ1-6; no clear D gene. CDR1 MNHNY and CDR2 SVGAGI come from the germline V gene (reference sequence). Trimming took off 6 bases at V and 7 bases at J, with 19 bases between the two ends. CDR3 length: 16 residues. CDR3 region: CASRQRRHLKNSPLHF. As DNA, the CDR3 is TGTGCCAGCAGACAACGGAGGCACCTGAAAAATTCACCCCTCCACTTT.

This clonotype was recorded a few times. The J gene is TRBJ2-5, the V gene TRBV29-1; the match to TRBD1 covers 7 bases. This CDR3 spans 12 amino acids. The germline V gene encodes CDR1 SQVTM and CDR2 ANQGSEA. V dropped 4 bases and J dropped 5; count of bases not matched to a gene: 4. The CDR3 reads CSVVGGAETQYF. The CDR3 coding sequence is TGCAGCGTTGTAGGGGGCGCTGAGACCCAGTACTTC.

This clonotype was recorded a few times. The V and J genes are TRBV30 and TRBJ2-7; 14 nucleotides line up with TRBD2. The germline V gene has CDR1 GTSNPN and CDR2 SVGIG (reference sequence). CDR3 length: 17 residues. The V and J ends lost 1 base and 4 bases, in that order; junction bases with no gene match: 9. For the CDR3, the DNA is TGTGCCTGGAGTGCCGCAGGGACTAGCGGGAGAGGTTACGAGCAGTACTTC. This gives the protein CAWSAAGTSGRGYEQYF. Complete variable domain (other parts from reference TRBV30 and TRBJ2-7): SQTIHQWPATLVQPVGSPLSLECTVEGTSNPNLYWYRQAAGRGLQLLFYSVGIGQISSEVPQNLSASRPQDRQFILSSKKLLLSDSGFYLCAWSAAGTSGRGYEQYFGPGTRLTVT.

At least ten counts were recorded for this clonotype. CDR3 bases: TGTGCCAGCAGCCCCGGTGGGCAGGTTAATGAAAAACTGTTTTTT. Amino acid sequence: CASSPGGQVNEKLFF. This chain uses TRBV4-2 with TRBJ1-4; the D is unclear. CDR3 size: 15 residues. V was cut by 4 bases and J by 4 bases, with 13 bases left in between. CDR1 and CDR2 from the germline V gene are LGHNA and YNFKEQ.

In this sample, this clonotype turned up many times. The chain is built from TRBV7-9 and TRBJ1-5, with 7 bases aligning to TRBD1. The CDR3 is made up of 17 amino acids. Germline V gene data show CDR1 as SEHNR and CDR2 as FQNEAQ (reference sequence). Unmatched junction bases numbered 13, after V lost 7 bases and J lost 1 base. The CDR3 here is CASNYGTGDGSNQPQHF. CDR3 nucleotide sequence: TGTGCCAGCAACTATGGTACAGGGGACGGAAGCAATCAGCCCCAGCATTTT.

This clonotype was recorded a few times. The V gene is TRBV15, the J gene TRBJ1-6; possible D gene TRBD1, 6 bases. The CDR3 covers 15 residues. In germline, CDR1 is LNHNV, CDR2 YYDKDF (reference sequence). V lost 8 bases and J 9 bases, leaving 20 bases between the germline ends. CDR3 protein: CATQPPGGMGSPLHF. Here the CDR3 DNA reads TGTGCCACCCAACCCCCGGGGGGCATGGGTTCACCCCTCCACTTT. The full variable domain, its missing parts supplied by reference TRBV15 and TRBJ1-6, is DAMVIQNPRYQVTQFGKPVTLSCSQTLNHNVMYWYQQKSSQAPKLLFHYYDKDFNNEADTPDNFQSRRPNTSFCFLDIRSPGLGDTAMYLCATQPPGGMGSPLHFGNGTRLTVT.

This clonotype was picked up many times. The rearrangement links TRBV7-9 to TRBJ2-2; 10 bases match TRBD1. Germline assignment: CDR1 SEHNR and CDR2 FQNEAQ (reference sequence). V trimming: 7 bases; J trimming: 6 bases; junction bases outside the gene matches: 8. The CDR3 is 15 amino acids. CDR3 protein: CASISTGGASGELFF. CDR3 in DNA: TGTGCCAGCATCTCGACAGGGGGCGCATCCGGGGAGCTGTTTTTT.

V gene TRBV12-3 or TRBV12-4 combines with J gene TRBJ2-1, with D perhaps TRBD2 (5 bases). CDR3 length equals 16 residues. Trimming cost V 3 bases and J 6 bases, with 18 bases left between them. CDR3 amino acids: CASSFGRTAPFNEQFF. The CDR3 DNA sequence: TGTGCCAGCAGTTTTGGGCGGACTGCCCCTTTCAATGAGCAGTTCTTC.

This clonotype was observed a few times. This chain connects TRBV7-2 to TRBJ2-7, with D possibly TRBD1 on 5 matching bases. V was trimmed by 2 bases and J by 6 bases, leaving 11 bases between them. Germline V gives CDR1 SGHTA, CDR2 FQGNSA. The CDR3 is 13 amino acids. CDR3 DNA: TGTGCCAGCAGCTTACAGGGAATGTTCGAGCAGTACTTC. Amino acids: CASSLQGMFEQYF.

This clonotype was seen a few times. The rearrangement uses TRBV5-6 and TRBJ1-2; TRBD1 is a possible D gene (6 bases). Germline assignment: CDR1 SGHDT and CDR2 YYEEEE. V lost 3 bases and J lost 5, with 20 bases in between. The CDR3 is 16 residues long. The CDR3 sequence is CASSSPRGGRAYGYTF. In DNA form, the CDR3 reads TGTGCCAGCAGCTCCCCCCGAGGGGGGAGGGCGTATGGCTACACCTTC.

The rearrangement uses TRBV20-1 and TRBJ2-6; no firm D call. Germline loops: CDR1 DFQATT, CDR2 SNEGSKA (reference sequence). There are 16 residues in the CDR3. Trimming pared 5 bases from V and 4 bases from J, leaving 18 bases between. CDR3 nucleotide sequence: TGCAGTGCTGGTCAGGCCTCCTGGACGGGGGCCAACGTCCTGACTTTC. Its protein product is CSAGQASWTGANVLTF.